The T cell receptor beta chain described here comes from a study of shared clonotypes between healthy human individuals. This clone has just one count. The sample carries other DNA sequences with the same CDR3. The authors split each subset's genomic DNA evenly across several immunoSEQ plates. The data were produced by immunoSEQ multiplex PCR, yet TCRdb's version contains in-frame clones alone and is incomplete. The sample shows roughly 760,000 clones, around two thirds of them seen only once. Donors comprised healthy HIV-negative adults lacking recent acute infections or vaccinations. The sequenced sample was memory CD4+ T cells sorted from blood. Subset indicated: CD45RA-negative fraction. This TCR came from a woman in her twenties or thirties in good health.

The CDR3 here is CASSVNPSSGNTIYF. In DNA, the CDR3 is TGTGCCAGCAGCGTAAACCCAAGCTCTGGAAACACCATATATTTT. V and J are TRBV9 and TRBJ1-3; D is uncertain. Germline V gives CDR1 SGDLS, CDR2 YYNGEE. CDR3 length: 15 amino acids. With 1 base removed from V and 0 bases from J, the gap between germline ends came to 8 bases.